This passage covers 8 T cell receptor beta chains from one sample sequenced in a study of blood T cells in healthy people across ages. Next came a second PCR, run for roughly 6 to 11 cycles, which used a sample-barcoded 5' primer along with a J-beta primer mix. TCRdb fed the 5' RACE reads into MiXCR, producing one record per CDR3 protein. The sample has some 700,000 distinct CDR3 sequences; over 20% are singletons. Material: blood. These receptors all stem from a man aged 65 to 79 in good health.

Note on this clonotype: One end of the junction varies from germline; a read error may be responsible. The V call is TRBV12-3 or TRBV12-4, the J call TRBJ2-3, with TRBD2 matching 8 bases. The CDR3 runs 16 residues. The DNA of the CDR3 is TGTGCCAGCAGTCTAAGGACTAGCTGGGGCACAGATGCGCAGTATTTT. It codes for CASSLRTSWGTDAQYF.

This chain links TRBV20-1 with TRBJ2-2; 9 bases map to TRBD1. Trimming took 2 bases from V and 5 from J; bases not matched to a gene: 6. Germline V CDR1 and CDR2: DFQATT, SNEGSKA (reference sequence). This CDR3 contains 15 residues. CDR3 sequence: CSARPRQGGTGELFF. The CDR3 DNA is TGCAGTGCTAGACCCAGACAGGGGGGAACCGGGGAGCTGTTTTTT.

The rearrangement links TRBV5-5 to TRBJ2-7; either TRBD1 or TRBD2 may supply D (6 bases each). The CDR3 is made up of 15 amino acids. The V end lost 8 bases, the J end lost 2 bases, and 20 bases lay between the germline ends. Per germline, CDR1 SGHKS and CDR2 YYEKEE (reference sequence). The CDR3 DNA reads TGTGCCAGTACCTTGTCCTTAGGGGGGACCTACGAGCAGTACTTC. It encodes CASTLSLGGTYEQYF. The full variable domain, with the rest looked up from reference TRBV5-5 and TRBJ2-7, is DAGVTQSPTHLIKTRGQQVTLRCSPISGHKSVSWYQQVLGQGPQFIFQYYEKEERGRGNFPDRFSARQFPNYSSELNVNALLLGDSALYLCASTLSLGGTYEQYFGPGTRLTVT.

This clonotype was seen a single time. This sequence joins TRBV11-2 and TRBJ1-2, with TRBD1 identical over 7 bases. The trim removed 3 bases at V and 5 bases at J, leaving 6 bases unmatched. CDR1 is SGHAT, CDR2 FQNNGV, per germline. The CDR3 runs 14 residues. CDR3 in amino acids: CASSLGQTIYGYTF. The CDR3, as DNA: TGTGCCAGCAGCTTGGGACAGACTATTTATGGCTACACCTTC.

The chain links TRBV7-9 to TRBJ2-3, with D hard to call. This CDR3 is built from 13 residues. Germline CDR1 SEHNR, CDR2 FQNEAQ (reference sequence). The germline V and J ends were trimmed by 5 bases and 5 bases, with 11 bases remaining between them. The CDR3 region is CASSRDPLDTQYF. CDR3 DNA: TGTGCCAGCAGCCGTGATCCCCTAGATACGCAGTATTTT.

There are a few counts of this clonotype. This rearrangement joins TRBV2 to TRBJ1-2; D call uncertain. This CDR3 comprises 13 residues. V was shortened by 5 bases and J by 3 bases, with 10 bases between the two germline ends. CDR1 is SNHLY and CDR2 is FYNNEI in the germline V gene. CDR3 DNA: TGTGCCAGCAGTATTCGGCCGGACTATGGCTACACCTTC. As protein: CASSIRPDYGYTF.

This chain uses TRBV23-1 with TRBJ2-3; unclear D gene. TRBV23-1 is filed as an ORF, its function uncertain. There are 17 residues in the CDR3. V dropped 1 base and J dropped 0 bases, with 14 bases sitting between them. As DNA, the CDR3 is TGCGCCAGCAGTCAATGGTTAGAACAGACCAGCACAGATACGCAGTATTTT. It encodes CASSQWLEQTSTDTQYF.

This clonotype occurred a few times. This chain uses TRBV7-6 with TRBJ1-1; TRBD1 agrees at 7 bases. This CDR3 has 16 amino acids. Germline V gene data show CDR1 as SGHVS and CDR2 as FNYEAQ. V was clipped by 5 bases and J by 1 base; unmatched bases: 10. DNA for the CDR3: TGTGCCAGCAGCGCCGAGGCAGGGGGGAGGAACACTGAAGCTTTCTTT. It encodes CASSAEAGGRNTEAFF. The full variable domain, with the rest looked up from reference TRBV7-6 and TRBJ1-1, is GAGVSQSPRYKVTKRGQDVALRCDPISGHVSLYWYRQALGQGPEFLTYFNYEAQQDKSGLPNDRFSAERPEGSISTLTIQRTEQRDSAMYRCASSAEAGGRNTEAFFGQGTRLTVV.